The rows below give T cell receptor beta chains drawn from one sample of a study of T cell responses to AZD1222 COVID-19 vaccine. The method was immunoSEQ multiplex PCR; TCRdb's version includes in-frame clones alone and lacks a portion of them. The sample carries nearly 90,000 clones, approximately 91% recorded once. The starting material was peripheral blood, obtained on day 0 of AZD1222 vaccination. The receptors come from an adult in good health. The CDR3 runs from the conserved cysteine through the conserved F or W. D genes are given only for firm matches. Rows give clone size only sometimes, using once, few, many, or a class for an expanded clone.

CDR3 protein	CDR3 DNA	clone size	V gene	D gene	J gene
CASSYGSGSYNEQFF	TGTGCCAGCAGCTACGGCAGCGGCTCCTACAATGAGCAGTTCTTC	NA	TRBV7-8	NA	TRBJ2-1
CASSLGAMTSLIYNEQFF	TGTGCCAGCAGCTTAGGGGCCATGACTAGTTTAATCTACAATGAGCAGTTCTTC	NA	TRBV7-2	NA	TRBJ2-1
CASKRETDNEQFF	TGTGCCAGCAAACGGGAGACGGACAATGAGCAGTTCTTC	NA	TRBV6-5	NA	TRBJ2-1
CASSLVTGTYNEQFF	TGTGCCAGCAGCTTAGTGACTGGAACCTACAATGAGCAGTTCTTC	NA	TRBV7-3	NA	TRBJ2-1
CASSTYPGTRGNTIYF	TGTGCCAGCAGCACCTATCCAGGGACGCGGGGAAACACCATATATTTT	NA	TRBV9	NA	TRBJ1-3
CAWSVGTRLVVSYEQYF	TGTGCCTGGAGTGTAGGTACCAGACTAGTAGTCTCCTACGAGCAGTACTTC	once	TRBV30	NA	TRBJ2-7
CASSRGLAGVNEQYF	TGTGCCAGCAGTCGCGGACTAGCGGGAGTGAACGAGCAGTACTTC	NA	TRBV2	TRBD2	TRBJ2-7
CASRYLADIAYEQYF	TGTGCCAGTAGATACCTGGCGGACATAGCCTACGAGCAGTACTTC	NA	TRBV19	NA	TRBJ2-7
CASSADSFYGYTF	TGTGCCAGCTCAGCCGACAGCTTCTATGGCTACACCTTC	few	TRBV18	NA	TRBJ1-2
CASSFLGTGALNTGELFF	TGTGCCAGCAGTTTCCTCGGGACAGGGGCGTTAAACACCGGGGAGCTGTTTTTT	NA	TRBV28	TRBD1	TRBJ2-2
CASSYSEIHGYTF	TGTGCCAGCAGTTACTCTGAAATCCATGGCTACACCTTC	NA	TRBV6-8	NA	TRBJ1-2
CASSYGTSGITGELFF	TGTGCCAGCAGTTACGGGACTAGCGGGATCACCGGGGAGCTGTTTTTT	once	TRBV5-6	TRBD2	TRBJ2-2
CASSLGQGAKADTQYF	TGTGCCAGCAGCCTCGGACAGGGGGCAAAGGCAGATACGCAGTATTTT	NA	TRBV2	TRBD1	TRBJ2-3
CASKNDFTQSNEQFF	TGTGCCAGTAAGAATGACTTTACCCAATCCAATGAGCAGTTCTTC	NA	TRBV19	NA	TRBJ2-1
CASSPPSTDTQYF	TGTGCCAGCTCACCCCCTAGCACAGATACGCAGTATTTT	NA	TRBV18	NA	TRBJ2-3
CASSQDDGGYTF	TGTGCCAGCAGCCAAGATGATGGTGGCTACACCTTC	NA	TRBV3-1/TRBV3-2	NA	TRBJ1-2
CASSDGDFWGSDTEAFF	TGCGCCAGCAGTGACGGGGATTTTTGGGGGTCGGACACTGAAGCTTTCTTT	NA	TRBV10-2	NA	TRBJ1-1
CASSLFGTKETQYF	TGCGCCAGCAGCTTGTTCGGGACTAAAGAGACCCAGTACTTC	NA	TRBV5-1	TRBD2	TRBJ2-5
CASSESTGRMFF	TGTGCCAGCAGTGAAAGTACAGGACGGATGTTTTTT	NA	TRBV2	NA	TRBJ1-4
CASSPLPRGTQYF	TGTGCCAGCAGCCCCCTCCCTAGAGGGACCCAGTACTTC	NA	TRBV7-3	NA	TRBJ2-5
CASSLSLTNYEQYF	TGTGCCAGCAGCTTAAGTCTGACGAACTACGAGCAGTACTTC	NA	TRBV7-2	NA	TRBJ2-7
CASSRSGTRTADTQYF	TGTGCCAGCAGTAGGTCCGGGACTAGAACGGCAGATACGCAGTATTTT	NA	TRBV28	TRBD2	TRBJ2-3
CSVAGLNPENEQYF	TGCAGCGTTGCGGGACTAAATCCCGAAAACGAGCAGTACTTC	NA	TRBV29-1	TRBD2	TRBJ2-7
CASSTAGTNYGYTF	TGTGCCAGCAGCACCGCGGGGACTAACTATGGCTACACCTTC	NA	TRBV28	NA	TRBJ1-2
CASSLSGTSGTYEQYF	TGTGCCAGCAGTTTGTCCGGGACTAGCGGAACCTACGAGCAGTACTTC	NA	TRBV28	TRBD2	TRBJ2-7
CASSLIDRAIMNPGELFF	TGTGCCAGCAGCTTAATCGACAGGGCTATTATGAATCCCGGGGAGCTGTTTTTT	NA	TRBV5-6	TRBD1	TRBJ2-2
CASSYSLSYEQYF	TGTGCCAGCAGTTACTCGCTCTCCTACGAGCAGTACTTC	NA	TRBV6-5	NA	TRBJ2-7
CASSFDRGGTEAFF	TGTGCCAGCAGCTTCGACAGGGGCGGCACTGAAGCTTTCTTT	once	TRBV5-4	TRBD1	TRBJ1-1
CASSPRGNEKLFF	TGTGCCAGCTCACCAAGAGGGAATGAAAAACTGTTTTTT	NA	TRBV18	NA	TRBJ1-4
CASSIPIRFYSNQPQHF	TGTGCCAGTAGTATTCCCATTCGATTTTATAGCAATCAGCCCCAGCATTTT	NA	TRBV19	NA	TRBJ1-5
CASSEGPVRVGEQYF	TGTGCCAGCAGTGAGGGGCCGGTAAGGGTCGGCGAGCAGTACTTC	NA	TRBV2	NA	TRBJ2-7
CASSEGRGRTGELFF	TGTGCCAGCAGTGAGGGCAGGGGAAGGACCGGGGAGCTGTTTTTT	NA	TRBV2	NA	TRBJ2-2
CASALLGALNYGYTF	TGTGCCAGCGCGTTGCTGGGGGCGCTGAACTATGGCTACACCTTC	NA	TRBV28	NA	TRBJ1-2
CASSLGYGGDTDTQYF	TGTGCCAGCAGCTTAGGCTACGGGGGGGACACAGATACGCAGTATTTT	NA	TRBV7-9	TRBD2	TRBJ2-3
CASSTTSGVYNEQFF	TGTGCCAGCAGTACGACTAGCGGGGTATACAATGAGCAGTTCTTC	NA	TRBV7-2	TRBD2	TRBJ2-1
CAWSGDYYEQYF	TGTGCCTGGAGTGGCGATTACTACGAGCAGTACTTC	NA	TRBV30	NA	TRBJ2-7
CASSPPAGHYGYTF	TGTGCCAGCTCACCACCGGCAGGGCACTATGGCTACACCTTC	NA	TRBV18	NA	TRBJ1-2
CACRDTNANTGELFF	TGTGCTTGCCGGGACACGAACGCGAACACCGGGGAGCTGTTTTTT	NA	TRBV25-1	NA	TRBJ2-2
CASSQDSATDEQFF	TGTGCCAGCAGCCAAGATTCAGCGACGGATGAGCAGTTCTTC	once	TRBV3-1/TRBV3-2	NA	TRBJ2-1
CASSLNRGAEYEQYF	TGTGCCAGCAGTTTGAATCGGGGGGCGGAGTACGAGCAGTACTTC	NA	TRBV28	NA	TRBJ2-7
CASSQEGLYVAEAFF	TGTGCCAGCAGCCAAGAGGGACTCTACGTCGCTGAAGCTTTCTTT	NA	TRBV3-1/TRBV3-2	NA	TRBJ1-1
CASSATVSGANVLTF	TGTGCCAGCAGTGCGACAGTTTCTGGGGCCAACGTCCTGACTTTC	NA	TRBV6-2/TRBV6-3	NA	TRBJ2-6
CASSGTGAIYEQYF	TGTGCCAGCAGTGGGACAGGCGCAATATACGAGCAGTACTTC	few	TRBV27	TRBD1	TRBJ2-7
CASSYGSPETETQYF	TGCGCCAGCAGCTATGGTTCTCCCGAAACGGAGACCCAGTACTTC	NA	TRBV5-1	NA	TRBJ2-5
CASRQGPGELFF	TGTGCCAGCAGGCAGGGGCCCGGGGAGCTGTTTTTT	NA	TRBV3-1/TRBV3-2	NA	TRBJ2-2
CSARVVNEQYF	TGCAGTGCTAGAGTCGTAAACGAGCAGTACTTC	NA	TRBV20-1	NA	TRBJ2-7
CASTLFGTGANVLTF	TGCGCCAGCACCCTTTTCGGGACTGGGGCCAACGTCCTGACTTTC	NA	TRBV5-1	NA	TRBJ2-6
CASSGTRFSQIIEQYF	TGTGCCAGCTCCGGAACCCGATTCAGCCAAATTATCGAGCAGTACTTC	NA	TRBV18	NA	TRBJ2-7
CASSHRGRREKLFF	TGTGCCAGTAGCCACAGGGGGCGCCGGGAAAAACTGTTTTTT	NA	TRBV19	TRBD1	TRBJ1-4
CASSPLAGANTGELFF	TGTGCCAGCAGCCCCCTGGCAGGGGCGAACACCGGGGAGCTGTTTTTT	NA	TRBV11-1	NA	TRBJ2-2